This T cell receptor (beta chain) was identified during a study of T cell responses to AZD1222 COVID-19 vaccine. Study outcomes and limitations: Repertoires in all cases were sampled only once the peak T cell response had passed. White British ancestry dominated among donors, who included more females, and clonal diversity was possibly underestimated. Spike was spanned by vaccine-associated CD4 TCRs, which were dominant at 160-218 and 743-854.

As concerns this clone: The antigen is not known.

Trimming pared 2 bases from V and 1 base from J, leaving 8 bases between. This CDR3 comprises 14 residues. Germline assignment: CDR1 ENHRY and CDR2 SYGVKD. Assay used: immunoSEQ multiplex PCR; TCRdb lists only in-frame clones, some missing. Of about 170,000 clones listed, approximately 91% are singletons. V and J are TRBV10-3 and TRBJ1-2, with D maybe TRBD1 (5 bases). The sequence derives from an adult in good health. Here the sequenced sample was peripheral blood, taken on day 0 of AZD1222 vaccination. The CDR3 sequence is CAISEGGINYGYTF. The CDR3 DNA follows: TGTGCCATCAGTGAGGGGGGGATTAACTATGGCTACACCTTC.